This TCR beta chain originates from a study of cytomegalovirus exposure and HLA in healthy donors. General observations from the study: An analysis done earlier found most TCR beta V segments productive about 87% or about 30% of the time. Using a false discovery rate of 0.05, a later analysis showed that approximately 16,000 TCR beta sequences were associated with HLA alleles. Later analysis associated a missense DCLRE1C variant with TCR beta V- and J-gene trimming. In vitro testing confirmed a few CMV-associated chains as specific for CMV antigens.

For this clone: No antigen is known for it.

The CDR3 loop spans 16 amino acids. Germline CDR1 reads ENHRY; CDR2 reads SYGVKD. V shed 1 base, J shed 5 bases, and the junction held 10 bases outside the gene matches. Primers: 60 Vbeta forward and 13 Jbeta reverse. This table comes from immunoSEQ multiplex PCR, and its TCRdb copy is limited to in-frame clones, with some not included. The sample lists 95,000 to 150,000 clones, roughly 80% occurring once. Source material: PBMCs. This receptor was obtained from a woman under 30 in good health and CMV-seronegative. The gene calls are TRBV10-3 and TRBJ1-2, with TRBD1 matching over 7 bases. CDR3 amino acids: CAISELEDRSHYGYTF. The CDR3 nucleotides read TGTGCCATCAGTGAGTTAGAGGACAGGAGCCATTATGGCTACACCTTC.